The 13 T cell receptor beta chains below all came from one sample that was sequenced in a study of radiotherapy plus CTLA-4 blockade in lung cancer. The repertoire was sequenced with immunoSEQ multiplex PCR; TCRdb's copy has only in-frame clones and lacks some. The sample carries 81,000 or so clones, about 84% recorded once. The material was peripheral blood, obtained from a patient treated with radiotherapy plus ipilimumab. Receptors were obtained from a human donor with non-small cell lung cancer who had stable disease on radiotherapy plus ipilimumab.

In DNA form, the CDR3 reads TGCAGCGTTGGGGACGGGGGGGAGACCCAGTACTTC. Its translation is CSVGDGGETQYF. The chain uses TRBV29-1 and TRBJ2-5, with 7 bases aligning to TRBD2. The CDR3 has 12 residues. The V and J ends lost 4 bases and 5 bases, in that order; junction bases with no gene match: 4. CDR1 SQVTM and CDR2 ANQGSEA come from the germline V gene. Together with reference TRBV29-1 and TRBJ2-5, the CDR3 gives the full variable domain: SAVISQKPSRDICQRGTSLTIQCQVDSQVTMMFWYRQQPGQSLTLIATANQGSEATYESGFVIDKFPISRPNLTFSTLTVSNMSPEDSSIYLCSVGDGGETQYFGPGTRLLVL.

This chain connects TRBV29-1 to TRBJ2-1, with 12 bases matching TRBD2. The V gene end was trimmed by 4 bases and the J gene end by 4 bases; junction bases not matched to a gene: 5. Per germline, CDR1 SQVTM and CDR2 ANQGSEA. The CDR3 contains 15 residues. The CDR3 coding sequence is TGCAGCGTTGTTTATGGGACTAGCGGGTACAATGAGCAGTTCTTC. Its protein product is CSVVYGTSGYNEQFF.

This sequence joins TRBV4-1 and TRBJ1-6; 8 nucleotides agree with TRBD1. The CDR3 loop spans 17 amino acids. V dropped 0 bases and J dropped 9; count of bases not matched to a gene: 10. Germline CDR1 reads MGHRA; CDR2 reads YSYEKL. In DNA, the CDR3 is TGCGCCAGCAGCCAAGAGCCGGGACAGGTCGTTAGTTCACCCCTCCACTTT. As protein: CASSQEPGQVVSSPLHF.

This clone was picked up a small number of times. The chain combines TRBV6-1 with TRBJ1-3, with 7 nucleotides matching TRBD1. V was pared by 7 bases and J by 3 bases, with 6 bases of the junction left unmatched. The CDR3 covers 14 residues. CDR1 is MNHNS, CDR2 SASEGT, per germline. CDR3 residues: CASNPDRDGNTIYF. The CDR3 DNA is TGTGCCAGCAACCCTGACAGGGATGGAAACACCATATATTTT.

This clone was recorded a few times. This chain links TRBV9 with TRBJ2-7; tentative D call: TRBD2 (7 bases). The V and J ends lost 4 bases and 7 bases respectively, with 24 bases between them. CDR1 and CDR2 (germline): SGDLS, YYNGEE. The CDR3 runs to 16 residues. The CDR3 spells CASSPTGRGGAGEQYF. In DNA, the CDR3 is TGTGCCAGCAGCCCAACCGGGCGAGGGGGGGCCGGGGAGCAGTACTTC.

This chain links TRBV28 with TRBJ1-2, with D maybe TRBD1 (5 bases). V was shortened by 6 bases and J by 4 bases, with 15 bases between the two germline ends. Per the germline V gene, CDR1 is MDHEN and CDR2 is SYDVKM. The CDR3 is made up of 14 amino acids. CDR3: CASSMGPPLYGYTF. The CDR3, as DNA: TGTGCCAGCAGCATGGGACCTCCACTCTATGGCTACACCTTC.

The chain employs TRBV5-1 and TRBJ2-3; D remains ambiguous. The V gene's germline CDR1 is SGHRS and CDR2 YFSETQ. The CDR3 spans 16 residues. V was shortened by 6 bases and J by 5 bases, with 22 bases between the two germline ends. The CDR3 DNA reads as TGCGCCAGCAAATTTACCGCTGCTGCCACCGGAGATACGCAGTATTTT. This codes for CASKFTAAATGDTQYF.

The chain couples TRBV7-2 to TRBJ1-2; the D gene is possibly TRBD1 (6 bases). The CDR3 consists of 14 residues. V was clipped by 5 bases and J by 5 bases, with 15 bases between them. The germline V gene encodes CDR1 SGHTA and CDR2 FQGNSA. The CDR3 DNA is TGTGCCAGCAGCCCCGGTACAGGGAGGTATGGCTACACCTTC. It encodes CASSPGTGRYGYTF.

The chain recombines TRBV9 with TRBJ2-1; 14 nucleotides agree with TRBD2. The V and J ends lost 3 bases and 7 bases, in that order; junction bases with no gene match: 3. This CDR3 is 15 amino acids long. Germline V gene lookup returns CDR1 SGDLS and CDR2 YYNGEE. CDR3 region: CASSARLAGGNEQFF. In DNA form, the CDR3 reads TGTGCCAGCAGCGCACGACTAGCGGGAGGGAATGAGCAGTTCTTC.

The J gene is TRBJ2-5, the V gene TRBV5-6; D unresolved. This CDR3 has 13 residues. The V end was cut by 1 base, the J end by 5 bases, with 9 bases between. Per germline, CDR1 SGHDT and CDR2 YYEEEE. CDR3: CASSLLSGETQYF. The CDR3 DNA follows: TGTGCCAGCAGCTTGCTTTCCGGGGAGACCCAGTACTTC.

This clone was observed a single time. This chain links TRBV27 with TRBJ2-7; 8 nucleotides align to TRBD2. The CDR3 runs 16 residues. The germline CDR1 and CDR2 sequences are MNHEY and SMNVEV (reference sequence). V trimming: 5 bases; J trimming: 2 bases; junction bases outside the gene matches: 11. The CDR3: CASSRPGGRGTYEQYF. CDR3 DNA sequence: TGTGCCAGCAGTCGACCGGGGGGGAGAGGGACCTACGAGCAGTACTTC.

This CDR3 reads CASSLTTGSGYTF. CDR3 bases: TGTGCCAGCAGCCTTACTACAGGGTCTGGCTACACCTTC. The chain employs TRBV11-2 and TRBJ1-2; perhaps TRBD1 as D (6 bases). V gave up 5 bases and J gave up 7 bases, with 14 bases separating them. Germline assignment: CDR1 SGHAT and CDR2 FQNNGV. The CDR3 is 13 amino acids.

The gene calls are TRBV11-2 and TRBJ2-3, with D unresolved. Trimming removed 0 bases at V and 2 bases at J, with 15 bases between. Germline lookup yields CDR1 SGHAT and CDR2 FQNNGV. The CDR3 runs 17 residues. The DNA for the CDR3 is TGTGCCAGCAGCTTAGATGACCTTACGGGCATCACAGATACGCAGTATTTT. Translating it yields CASSLDDLTGITDTQYF.